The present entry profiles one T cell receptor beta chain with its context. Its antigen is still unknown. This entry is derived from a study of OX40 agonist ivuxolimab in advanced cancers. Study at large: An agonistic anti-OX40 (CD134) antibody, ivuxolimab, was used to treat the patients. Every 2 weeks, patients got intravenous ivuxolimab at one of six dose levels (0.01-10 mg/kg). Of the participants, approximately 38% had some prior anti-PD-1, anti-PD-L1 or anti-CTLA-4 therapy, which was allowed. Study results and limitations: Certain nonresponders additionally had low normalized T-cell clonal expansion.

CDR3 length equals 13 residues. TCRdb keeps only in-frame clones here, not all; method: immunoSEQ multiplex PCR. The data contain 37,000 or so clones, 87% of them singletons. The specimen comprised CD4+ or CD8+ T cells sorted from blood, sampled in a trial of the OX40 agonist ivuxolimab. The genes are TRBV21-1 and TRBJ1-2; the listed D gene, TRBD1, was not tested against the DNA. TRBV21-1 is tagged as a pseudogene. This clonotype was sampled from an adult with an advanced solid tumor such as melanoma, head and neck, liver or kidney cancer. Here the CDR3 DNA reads TGTGCCTTTCCGAGACACTCTTATTTTGGCTACACCTTC. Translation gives CAFPRHSYFGYTF.